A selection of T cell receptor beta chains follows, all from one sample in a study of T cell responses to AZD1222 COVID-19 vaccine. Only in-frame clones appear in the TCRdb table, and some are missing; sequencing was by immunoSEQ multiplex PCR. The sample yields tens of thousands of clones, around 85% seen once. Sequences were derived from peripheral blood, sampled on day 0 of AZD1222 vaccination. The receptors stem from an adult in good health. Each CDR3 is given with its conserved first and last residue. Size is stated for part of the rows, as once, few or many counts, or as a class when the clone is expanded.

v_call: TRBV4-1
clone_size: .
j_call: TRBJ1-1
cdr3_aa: CASSQAYGGQINTEAFF

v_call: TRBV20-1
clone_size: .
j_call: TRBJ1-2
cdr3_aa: CSAGIYGYTF

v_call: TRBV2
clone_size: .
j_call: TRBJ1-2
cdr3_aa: CASSGGVKGYTF

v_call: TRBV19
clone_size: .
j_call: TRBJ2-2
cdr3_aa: CASSKGQGNTGELFF

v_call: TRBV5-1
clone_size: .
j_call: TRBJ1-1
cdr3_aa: CASRYWTARNTEAFF

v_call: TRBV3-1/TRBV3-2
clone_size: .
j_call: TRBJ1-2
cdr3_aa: CASSRTGGAYGYTF

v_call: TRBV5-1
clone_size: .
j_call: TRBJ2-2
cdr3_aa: CASSSGGPNTGELFF

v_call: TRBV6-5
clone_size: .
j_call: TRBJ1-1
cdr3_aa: CASSYSSKLEAFF

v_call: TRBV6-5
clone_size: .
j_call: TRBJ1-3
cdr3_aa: CASSLNQYSGNTIYF

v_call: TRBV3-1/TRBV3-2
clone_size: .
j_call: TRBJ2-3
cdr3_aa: CASSQDLRGGTDTQYF

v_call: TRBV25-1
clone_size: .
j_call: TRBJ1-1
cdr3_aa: CASSERRANTEAFF

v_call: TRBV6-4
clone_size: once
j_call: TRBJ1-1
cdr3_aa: CASSDEYRGNTEAFF

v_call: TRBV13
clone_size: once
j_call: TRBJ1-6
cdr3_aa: CASSFGTGNSPLHF

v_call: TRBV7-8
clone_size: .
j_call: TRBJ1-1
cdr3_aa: CASSLMNTEAFF

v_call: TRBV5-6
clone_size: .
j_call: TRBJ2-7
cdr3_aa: CASSFDNREQYF

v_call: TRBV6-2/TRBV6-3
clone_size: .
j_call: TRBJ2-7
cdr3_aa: CASSYPEKYEQYF

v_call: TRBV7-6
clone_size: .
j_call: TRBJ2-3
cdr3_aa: CASSLVQIQDTQYF

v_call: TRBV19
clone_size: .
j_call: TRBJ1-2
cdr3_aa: CASSMIGFSNYGYTF

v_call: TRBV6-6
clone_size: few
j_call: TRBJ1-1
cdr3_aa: CASKPLGGETEAFF

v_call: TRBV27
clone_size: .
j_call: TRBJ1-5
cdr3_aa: CASSLSPGGHQPQHF

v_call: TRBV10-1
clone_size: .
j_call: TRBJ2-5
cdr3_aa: CASSGRMEETQYF

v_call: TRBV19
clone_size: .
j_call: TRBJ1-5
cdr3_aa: CASSLEWVNQPQHF

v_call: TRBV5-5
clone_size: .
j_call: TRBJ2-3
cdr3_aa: CASSLGPRASGTDTQYF

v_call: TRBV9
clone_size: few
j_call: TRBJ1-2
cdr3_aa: CASSGPGTVYGYTF

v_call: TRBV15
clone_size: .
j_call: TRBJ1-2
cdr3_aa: CATSRGGQGRSYGYTF

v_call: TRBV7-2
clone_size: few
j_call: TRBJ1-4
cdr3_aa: CASSLGGGNEKLFF

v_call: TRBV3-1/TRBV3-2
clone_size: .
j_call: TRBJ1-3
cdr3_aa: CASSHLRGNTIYF

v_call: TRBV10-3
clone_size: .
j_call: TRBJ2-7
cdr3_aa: CATTTGAGEQYF

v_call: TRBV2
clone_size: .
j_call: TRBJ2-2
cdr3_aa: CASSRKGSGTGELFF

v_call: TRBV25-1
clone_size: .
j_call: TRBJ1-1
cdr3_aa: CASSVRGVGTEAFF

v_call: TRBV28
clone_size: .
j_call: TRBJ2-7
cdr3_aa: CASSLRTGISYEQYF

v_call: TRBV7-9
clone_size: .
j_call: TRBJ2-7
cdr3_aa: CASSFPNSFEQYF

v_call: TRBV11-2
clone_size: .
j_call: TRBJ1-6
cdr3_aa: CASSPDPNSPLHF

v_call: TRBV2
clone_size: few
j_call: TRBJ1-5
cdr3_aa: CASSGSSFNQPQHF

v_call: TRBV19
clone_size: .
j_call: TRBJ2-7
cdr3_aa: CASSNPPAGGEQYF

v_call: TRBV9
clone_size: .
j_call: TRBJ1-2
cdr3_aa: CASSVAPRTGGYYGYTF

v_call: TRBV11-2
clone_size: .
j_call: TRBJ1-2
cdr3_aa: CASSLDRVFGYTF

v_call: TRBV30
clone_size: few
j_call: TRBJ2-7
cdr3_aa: CAWSVRDRGLYEQYF

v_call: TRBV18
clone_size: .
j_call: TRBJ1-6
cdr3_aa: CASSPGGQGGNSPLHF

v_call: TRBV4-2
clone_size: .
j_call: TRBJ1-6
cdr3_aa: CASSQRNYSPLHF

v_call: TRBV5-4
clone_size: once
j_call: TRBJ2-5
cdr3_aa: CASSRTGIQETQYF

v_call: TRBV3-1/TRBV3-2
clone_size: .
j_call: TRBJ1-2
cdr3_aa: CASSRNRNYGYTF

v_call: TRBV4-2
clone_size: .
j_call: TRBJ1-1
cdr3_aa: CASSQDQNWNTEAFF

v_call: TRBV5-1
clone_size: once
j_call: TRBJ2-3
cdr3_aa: CASSLDRAGTDTQYF

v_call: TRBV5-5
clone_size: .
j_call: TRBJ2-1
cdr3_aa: CASSLASGYNEQFF

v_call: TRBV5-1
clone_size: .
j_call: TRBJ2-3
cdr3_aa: CASSLGGGRTDTQYF

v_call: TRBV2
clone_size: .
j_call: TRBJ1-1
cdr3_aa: CASRGTGANTEAFF

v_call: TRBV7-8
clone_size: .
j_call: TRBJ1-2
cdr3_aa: CASSQRDRGLGYGYTF

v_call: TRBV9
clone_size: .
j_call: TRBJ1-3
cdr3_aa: CASSSRDRGGGNTIYF

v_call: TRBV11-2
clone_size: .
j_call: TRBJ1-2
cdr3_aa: CASSSNLYRPGQLYGYTF

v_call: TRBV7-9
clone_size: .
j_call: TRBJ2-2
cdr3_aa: CASSDRAYTGELFF